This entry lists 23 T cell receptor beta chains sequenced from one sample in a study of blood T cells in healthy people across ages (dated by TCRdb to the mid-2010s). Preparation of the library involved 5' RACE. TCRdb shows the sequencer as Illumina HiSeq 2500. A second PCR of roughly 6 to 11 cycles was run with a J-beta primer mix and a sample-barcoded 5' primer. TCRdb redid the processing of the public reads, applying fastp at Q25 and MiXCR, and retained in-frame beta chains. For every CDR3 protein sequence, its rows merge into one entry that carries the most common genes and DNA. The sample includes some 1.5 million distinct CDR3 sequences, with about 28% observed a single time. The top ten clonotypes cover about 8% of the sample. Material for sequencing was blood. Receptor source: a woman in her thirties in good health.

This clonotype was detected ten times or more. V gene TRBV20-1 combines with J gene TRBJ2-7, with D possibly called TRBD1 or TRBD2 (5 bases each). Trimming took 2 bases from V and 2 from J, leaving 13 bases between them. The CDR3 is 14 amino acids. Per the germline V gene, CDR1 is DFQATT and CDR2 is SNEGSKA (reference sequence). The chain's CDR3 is CSARSRDHPYEQYF. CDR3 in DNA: TGCAGTGCTAGATCCAGGGACCACCCCTACGAGCAGTACTTC.

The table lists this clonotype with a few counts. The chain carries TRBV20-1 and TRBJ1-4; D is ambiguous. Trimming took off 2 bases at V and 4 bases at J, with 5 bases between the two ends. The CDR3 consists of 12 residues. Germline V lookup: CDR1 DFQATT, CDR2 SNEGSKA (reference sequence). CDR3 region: CSARTSNEKLFF. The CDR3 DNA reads TGCAGTGCTAGAACAAGTAATGAAAAACTGTTTTTT.

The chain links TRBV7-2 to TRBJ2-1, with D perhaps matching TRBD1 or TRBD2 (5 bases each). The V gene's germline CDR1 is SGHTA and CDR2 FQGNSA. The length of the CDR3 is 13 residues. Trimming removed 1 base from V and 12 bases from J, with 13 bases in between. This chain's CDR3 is CASSLDVGAVQFF. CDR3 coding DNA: TGTGCCAGCAGCTTAGACGTCGGGGCGGTGCAGTTCTTC. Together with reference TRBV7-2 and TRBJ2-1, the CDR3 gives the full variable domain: GAGVSQSPSNKVTEKGKDVELRCDPISGHTALYWYRQSLGQGLEFLIYFQGNSAPDKSGLPSDRFSAERTGGSVSTLTIQRTQQEDSAVYLCASSLDVGAVQFFGPGTRLTVL.

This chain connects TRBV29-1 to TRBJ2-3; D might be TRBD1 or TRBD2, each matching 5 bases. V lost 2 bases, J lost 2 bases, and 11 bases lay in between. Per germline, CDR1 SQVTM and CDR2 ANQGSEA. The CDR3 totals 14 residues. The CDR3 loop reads CSVETGTATDTQYF. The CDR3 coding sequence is TGCAGCGTTGAAACGGGGACCGCCACAGATACGCAGTATTTT.

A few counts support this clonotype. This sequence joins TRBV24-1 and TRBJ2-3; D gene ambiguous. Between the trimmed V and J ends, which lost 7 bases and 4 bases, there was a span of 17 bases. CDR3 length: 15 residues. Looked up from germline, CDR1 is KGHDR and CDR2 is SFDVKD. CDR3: CATSGPGIPADTQYF. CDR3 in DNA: TGTGCCACCAGCGGCCCGGGCATACCTGCAGATACGCAGTATTTT.

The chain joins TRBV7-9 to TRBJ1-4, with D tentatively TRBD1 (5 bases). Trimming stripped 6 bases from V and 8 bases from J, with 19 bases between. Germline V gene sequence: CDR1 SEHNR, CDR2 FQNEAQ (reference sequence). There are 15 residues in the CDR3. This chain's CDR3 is CASSPGLGGAEKLFF. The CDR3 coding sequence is TGTGCCAGCAGTCCAGGCCTGGGAGGGGCGGAAAAACTGTTTTTT.

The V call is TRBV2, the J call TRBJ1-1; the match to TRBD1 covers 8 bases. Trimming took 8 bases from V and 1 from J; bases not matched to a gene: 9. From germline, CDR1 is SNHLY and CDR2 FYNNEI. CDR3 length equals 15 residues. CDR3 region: CASARTGRPNTEAFF. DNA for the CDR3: TGTGCCAGCGCCAGGACAGGGAGACCGAACACTGAAGCTTTCTTT.

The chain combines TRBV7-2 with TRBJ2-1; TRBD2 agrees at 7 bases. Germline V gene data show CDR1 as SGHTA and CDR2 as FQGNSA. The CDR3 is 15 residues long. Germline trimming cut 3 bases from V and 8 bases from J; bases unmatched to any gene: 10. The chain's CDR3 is CASSFGDYPRDEQFF. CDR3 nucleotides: TGTGCCAGCAGCTTTGGGGACTACCCTCGGGATGAGCAGTTCTTC.

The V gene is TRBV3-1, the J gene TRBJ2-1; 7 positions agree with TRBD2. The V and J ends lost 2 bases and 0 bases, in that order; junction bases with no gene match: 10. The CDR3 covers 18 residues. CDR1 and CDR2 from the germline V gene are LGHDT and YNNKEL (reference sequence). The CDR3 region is CASSQLLALPPSYNEQFF. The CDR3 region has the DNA TGTGCCAGCAGCCAATTACTAGCGCTTCCACCCTCCTACAATGAGCAGTTCTTC.

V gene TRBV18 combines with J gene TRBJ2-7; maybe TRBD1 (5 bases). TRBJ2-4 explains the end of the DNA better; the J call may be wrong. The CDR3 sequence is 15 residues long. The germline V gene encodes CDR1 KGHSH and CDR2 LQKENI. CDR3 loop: CASSPGHGYGNIQYF. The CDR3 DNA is TGTGCCAGCTCACCGGGGCATGGTTACGGAAACATTCAGTACTTC.

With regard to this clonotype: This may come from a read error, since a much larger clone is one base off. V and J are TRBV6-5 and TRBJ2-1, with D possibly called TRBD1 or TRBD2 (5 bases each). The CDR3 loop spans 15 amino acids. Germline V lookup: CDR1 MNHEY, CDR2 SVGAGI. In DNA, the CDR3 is TGTGCCAGCAGTCGAAGATGGGGGTGGAACAATAAGCAGTTCTTC. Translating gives CASSRRWGWNNKQFF.

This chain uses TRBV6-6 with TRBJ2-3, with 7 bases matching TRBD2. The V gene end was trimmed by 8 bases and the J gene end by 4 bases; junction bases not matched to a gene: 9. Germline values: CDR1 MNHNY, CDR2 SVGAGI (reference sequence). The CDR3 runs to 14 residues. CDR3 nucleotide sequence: TGTGCCAGCTGGGAGCGGGGCGGCGCAGATACGCAGTATTTT. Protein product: CASWERGGADTQYF.

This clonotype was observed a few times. The CDR3: CASSLLSPGHGFYPQHF. DNA of the CDR3: TGTGCCAGCAGTTTATTGTCCCCGGGACATGGCTTTTATCCCCAGCATTTT. This chain links TRBV27 with TRBJ1-5, with D maybe TRBD1 (6 bases). Germline V CDR1 and CDR2: MNHEY, SMNVEV (reference sequence). The CDR3 length is 17 residues. V lost 1 base and J lost 10, with 23 bases in between.

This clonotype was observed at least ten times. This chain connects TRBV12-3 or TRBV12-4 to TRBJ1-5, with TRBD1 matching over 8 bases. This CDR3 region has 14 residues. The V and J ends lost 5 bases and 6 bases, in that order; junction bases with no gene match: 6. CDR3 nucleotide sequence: TGTGCCAGCAGTGCTACAGGGGGAGGTCAGCCCCAGCATTTT. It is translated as CASSATGGGQPQHF.

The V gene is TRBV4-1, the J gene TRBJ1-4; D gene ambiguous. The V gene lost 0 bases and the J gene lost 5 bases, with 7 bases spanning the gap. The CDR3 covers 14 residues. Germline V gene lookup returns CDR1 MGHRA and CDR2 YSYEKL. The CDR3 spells CASSQDCRNEKLFF. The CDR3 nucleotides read TGCGCCAGCAGCCAAGATTGCAGAAATGAAAAACTGTTTTTT.

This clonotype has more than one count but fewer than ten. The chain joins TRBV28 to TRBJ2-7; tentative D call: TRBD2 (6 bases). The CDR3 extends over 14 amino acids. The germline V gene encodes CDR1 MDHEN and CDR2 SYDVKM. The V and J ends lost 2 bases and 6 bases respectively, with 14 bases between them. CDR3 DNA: TGTGCCAGCAGTTTAGGGGACTTGGTGGGCGAGCAGTACTTC. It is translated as CASSLGDLVGEQYF. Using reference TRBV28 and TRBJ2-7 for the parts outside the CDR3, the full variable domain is DVKVTQSSRYLVKRTGEKVFLECVQDMDHENMFWYRQDPGLGLRLIYFSYDVKMKEKGDIPEGYSVSREKKERFSLILESASTNQTSMYLCASSLGDLVGEQYFGPGTRLTVT.

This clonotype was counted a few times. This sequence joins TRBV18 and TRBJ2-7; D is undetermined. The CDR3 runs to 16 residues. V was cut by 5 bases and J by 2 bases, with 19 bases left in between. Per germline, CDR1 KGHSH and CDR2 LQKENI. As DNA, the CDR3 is TGTGCCAGCTCAACAACCAGTTTAGGGAATCCCTACGAGCAGTACTTC. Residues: CASSTTSLGNPYEQYF.

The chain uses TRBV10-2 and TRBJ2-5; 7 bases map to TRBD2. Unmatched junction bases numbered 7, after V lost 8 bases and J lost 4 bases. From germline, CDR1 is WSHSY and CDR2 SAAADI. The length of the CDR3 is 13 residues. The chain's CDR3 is CASGGVSRETQYF. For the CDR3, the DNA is TGCGCCAGCGGGGGGGTAAGCAGAGAGACCCAGTACTTC.

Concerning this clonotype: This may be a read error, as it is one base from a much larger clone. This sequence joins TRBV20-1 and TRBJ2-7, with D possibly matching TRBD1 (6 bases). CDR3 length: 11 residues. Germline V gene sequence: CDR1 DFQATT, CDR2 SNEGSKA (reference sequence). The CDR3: CRALDSYEQYF. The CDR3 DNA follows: TGCAGGGCGCTGGACAGCTACGAGCAGTACTTC.

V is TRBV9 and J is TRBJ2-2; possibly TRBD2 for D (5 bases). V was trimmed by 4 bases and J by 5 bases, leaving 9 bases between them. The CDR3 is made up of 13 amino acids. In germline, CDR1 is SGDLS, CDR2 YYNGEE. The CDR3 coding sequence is TGTGCCAGCAGCTCCGGGATTACCGGGGAGCTGTTTTTT. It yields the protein CASSSGITGELFF. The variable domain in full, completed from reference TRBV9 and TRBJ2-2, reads DSGVTQTPKHLITATGQRVTLRCSPRSGDLSVYWYQQSLDQGLQFLIQYYNGEERAKGNILERFSAQQFPDLHSELNLSSLELGDSALYFCASSSGITGELFFGEGSRLTVL.

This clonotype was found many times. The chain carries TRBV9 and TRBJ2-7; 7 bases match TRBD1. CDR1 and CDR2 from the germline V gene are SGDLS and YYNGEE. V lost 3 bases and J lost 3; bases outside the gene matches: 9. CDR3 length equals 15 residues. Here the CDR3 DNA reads TGTGCCAGCAGCGCCTCCGGGACAGCGTTCTACGAGCAGTACTTC. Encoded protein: CASSASGTAFYEQYF.

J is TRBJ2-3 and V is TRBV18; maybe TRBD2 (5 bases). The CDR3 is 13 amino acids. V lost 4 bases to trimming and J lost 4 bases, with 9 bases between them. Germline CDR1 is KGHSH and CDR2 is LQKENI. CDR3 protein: CASSRYGADTQYF. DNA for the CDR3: TGTGCCAGCTCACGTTACGGGGCAGATACGCAGTATTTT.

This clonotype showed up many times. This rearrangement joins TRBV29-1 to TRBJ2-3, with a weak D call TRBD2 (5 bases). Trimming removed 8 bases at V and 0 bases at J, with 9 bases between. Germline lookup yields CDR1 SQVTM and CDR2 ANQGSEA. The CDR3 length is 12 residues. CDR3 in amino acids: CSMRTSTDTQYF. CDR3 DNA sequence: TGCAGCATGAGGACTAGCACAGATACGCAGTATTTT.